A single sample gave rise to the 10 T cell receptor beta chains below, sequenced in a study of T cell repertoires in cytomegalovirus infection. TCRdb re-derived calls from the reads in MiXCR, one entry per CDR3 protein. The table shows tens of thousands of distinct CDR3 sequences, with more than 20% occurring only once. Antigens of these TCRs are unknown. The source material was CD8+ T cells from cultured PBMCs, sampled from culture after CMV antigen stimulation. The receptors were gathered from a human donor in good health (CMV status not recorded). Some clones in this sample may be carry-over from other donors' samples.

This clonotype has a handful of counts. The chain has TRBV4-3 and TRBJ1-2; 9 nucleotides agree with TRBD1. The CDR3 has 17 residues. J lost 4 bases, V lost 3 bases, and 12 bases had no gene match. Germline V gene sequence: CDR1 LGHNA, CDR2 YSLEER. CDR3 DNA: TGCGCCAGCAGCCACCGAGAGGGGACAGGGTTCCGCTATGGCTACACCTTC. Translated: CASSHREGTGFRYGYTF.

The table lists this clonotype with a few counts. The chain joins TRBV29-1 to TRBJ1-4; 8 bases match TRBD1. The V gene's germline CDR1 is SQVTM and CDR2 ANQGSEA. Unmatched junction bases numbered 8, after V lost 2 bases and J lost 3 bases. CDR3 length equals 16 residues. The CDR3 sequence: CSVETGQGAANEKLFF. The CDR3 nucleotides read TGCAGCGTTGAAACTGGCCAGGGGGCCGCTAATGAAAAACTGTTTTTT.

The chain joins TRBV4-1 to TRBJ2-1; the D gene is possibly TRBD1 (6 bases). V was trimmed by 0 bases and J by 3 bases, leaving 18 bases between them. The length of the CDR3 is 18 residues. CDR1 MGHRA and CDR2 YSYEKL come from the germline V gene. CDR3: CASSQDPGRDTGYNEQFF. The CDR3 region has the DNA TGCGCCAGCAGCCAAGATCCGGGTAGGGACACTGGCTACAATGAGCAGTTCTTC.

J is TRBJ2-2 and V is TRBV28; no clear D gene. CDR1 is MDHEN, CDR2 SYDVKM, per germline. Deletions cut 2 bases from V and 7 bases from J, with 2 bases between. The CDR3 runs 11 residues. CDR3 loop: CASSLIGELFF. The CDR3 region has the DNA TGTGCCAGCAGTTTAATCGGGGAGCTGTTTTTT. Filled out from reference TRBV28 and TRBJ2-2, the complete variable domain reads DVKVTQSSRYLVKRTGEKVFLECVQDMDHENMFWYRQDPGLGLRLIYFSYDVKMKEKGDIPEGYSVSREKKERFSLILESASTNQTSMYLCASSLIGELFFGEGSRLTVL.

This clonotype was observed a handful of times. V gene TRBV7-9 combines with J gene TRBJ2-5; 8 bases align to TRBD1. With 5 bases clipped from V and 5 bases from J, the junction kept 7 bases outside the gene matches. Germline CDR1 and CDR2: SEHNR and FQNEAQ (reference sequence). CDR3 length equals 14 residues. CDR3 coding DNA: TGTGCCAGCAGCCCCCGGACAGGGTACGAGACCCAGTACTTC. Protein sequence: CASSPRTGYETQYF.

The chain joins TRBV7-6 to TRBJ1-3; D unclear. V lost 2 bases, J lost 4 bases, and 12 bases lay in between. Germline V gives CDR1 SGHVS, CDR2 FNYEAQ. The CDR3 runs 15 residues. The CDR3 reads CASSLIGQQGNTIYF. The CDR3 coding sequence is TGTGCCAGCAGCTTAATTGGCCAACAGGGAAACACCATATATTTT.

At least ten counts were recorded for this clonotype. V gene TRBV7-9 combines with J gene TRBJ2-4; TRBD1 matches at 9 bases. The CDR3 is 17 amino acids. Germline assignment: CDR1 SEHNR and CDR2 FQNEAQ (reference sequence). With 5 bases clipped from V and 6 bases from J, the junction kept 14 bases outside the gene matches. The CDR3 is CASSPRDRVDFGNIQYF. Here the CDR3 DNA reads TGTGCCAGCAGCCCCCGGGACAGGGTTGATTTCGGAAACATTCAGTACTTC.

Many counts were recorded for this clonotype. This chain uses TRBV12-3 or TRBV12-4 with TRBJ1-1; D is undetermined. The CDR3 runs to 14 residues. The V end was cut by 5 bases, the J end by 7 bases, with 17 bases between. The CDR3 DNA follows: TGTGCCAGCAGTCTCGGCGGGGTCTGGGGTGAAGCTTTCTTT. Translated, it gives CASSLGGVWGEAFF.

This clonotype turned up a few times. The chain employs TRBV4-3 and TRBJ1-2; possible D gene TRBD1, 6 bases. The CDR3 sequence is 14 residues long. Looked up from germline, CDR1 is LGHNA and CDR2 is YSLEER. V lost 5 bases and J lost 6, with 16 bases in between. The chain's CDR3 is CASSSRGRGDGYTF. CDR3 DNA sequence: TGCGCCAGCAGCTCACGGGGCAGGGGAGATGGCTACACCTTC.

The chain has TRBV27 and TRBJ2-1; 7 positions agree with TRBD2. CDR1 MNHEY and CDR2 SMNVEV come from the germline V gene (reference sequence). This CDR3 spans 14 amino acids. With V trimmed by 7 bases and J by 2 bases, 5 bases remained unmatched. The DNA of the CDR3 is TGTGCCAGCACCGTTAGCGGGCCCTACAATGAGCAGTTCTTC. This gives the protein CASTVSGPYNEQFF.